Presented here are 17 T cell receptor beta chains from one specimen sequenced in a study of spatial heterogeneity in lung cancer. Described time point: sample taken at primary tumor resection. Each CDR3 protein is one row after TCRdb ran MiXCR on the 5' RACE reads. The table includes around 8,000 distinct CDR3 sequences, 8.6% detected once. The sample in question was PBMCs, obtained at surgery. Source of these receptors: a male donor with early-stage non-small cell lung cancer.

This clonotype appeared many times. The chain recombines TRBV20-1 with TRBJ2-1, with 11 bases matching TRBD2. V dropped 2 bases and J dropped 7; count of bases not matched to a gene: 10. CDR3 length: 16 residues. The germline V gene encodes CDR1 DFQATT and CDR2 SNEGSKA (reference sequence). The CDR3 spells CSARSLTSGILNEQFF. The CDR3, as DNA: TGCAGTGCTAGATCTTTGACTAGCGGGATATTGAATGAGCAGTTCTTC.

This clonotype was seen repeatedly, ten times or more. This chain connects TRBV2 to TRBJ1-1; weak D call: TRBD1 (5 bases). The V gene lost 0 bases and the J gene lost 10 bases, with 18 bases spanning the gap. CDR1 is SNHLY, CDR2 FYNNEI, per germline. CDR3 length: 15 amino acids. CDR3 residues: CASSEALSGGRGAFF. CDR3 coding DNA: TGTGCCAGCAGTGAAGCGCTGAGCGGCGGTAGGGGAGCTTTCTTT.

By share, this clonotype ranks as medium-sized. The CDR3 sequence: CSARPTSGGDTQYF. CDR3 in DNA: TGCAGTGCTAGACCGACTAGCGGAGGAGATACGCAGTATTTT. V is TRBV20-1 and J is TRBJ2-3; 9 positions match TRBD2. CDR1 DFQATT and CDR2 SNEGSKA come from the germline V gene (reference sequence). J lost 5 bases, V lost 2 bases, and 5 bases had no gene match. The CDR3 totals 14 residues.

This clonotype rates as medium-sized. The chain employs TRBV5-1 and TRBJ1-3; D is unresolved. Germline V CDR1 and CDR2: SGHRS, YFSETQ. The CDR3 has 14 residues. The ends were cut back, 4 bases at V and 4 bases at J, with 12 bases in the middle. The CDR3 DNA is TGCGCCAGCAGCCCGATCTCCGGCGGAAACACCATATATTTT. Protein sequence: CASSPISGGNTIYF.

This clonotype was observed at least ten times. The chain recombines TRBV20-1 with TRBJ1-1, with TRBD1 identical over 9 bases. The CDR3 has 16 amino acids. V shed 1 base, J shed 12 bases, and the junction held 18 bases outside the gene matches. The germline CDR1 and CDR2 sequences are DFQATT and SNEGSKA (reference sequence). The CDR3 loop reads CSARVPIPGQGTVSFF. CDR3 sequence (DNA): TGCAGTGCTAGAGTCCCGATTCCGGGACAGGGAACTGTATCTTTCTTT.

The CDR3 DNA reads TGTGCCAGCTCCCGAGGGACAGGGAACCCCCAGCATTTT. Amino acids: CASSRGTGNPQHF. The chain combines TRBV19 with TRBJ1-5, with 9 bases that match TRBD1. CDR1 and CDR2 (germline): LNHDA, SQIVND (reference sequence). Trimming at V came to 9 bases and at J to 10 bases, leaving 10 bases not matched to a gene. The CDR3 consists of 13 residues.

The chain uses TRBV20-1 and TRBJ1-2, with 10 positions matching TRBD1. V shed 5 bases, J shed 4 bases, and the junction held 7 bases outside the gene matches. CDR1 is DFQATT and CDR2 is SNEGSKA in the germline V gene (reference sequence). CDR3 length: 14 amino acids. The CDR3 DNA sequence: TGCAGTGCTTACGGGACAGGGGTCAGCTATGGCTACACCTTC. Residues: CSAYGTGVSYGYTF.

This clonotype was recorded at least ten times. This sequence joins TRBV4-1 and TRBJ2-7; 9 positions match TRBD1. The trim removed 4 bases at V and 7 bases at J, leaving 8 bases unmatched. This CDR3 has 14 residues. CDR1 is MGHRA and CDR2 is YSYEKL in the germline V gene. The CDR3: CASSPGQGTGEQYF. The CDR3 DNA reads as TGCGCCAGCAGCCCGGGACAGGGTACGGGGGAGCAGTACTTC.

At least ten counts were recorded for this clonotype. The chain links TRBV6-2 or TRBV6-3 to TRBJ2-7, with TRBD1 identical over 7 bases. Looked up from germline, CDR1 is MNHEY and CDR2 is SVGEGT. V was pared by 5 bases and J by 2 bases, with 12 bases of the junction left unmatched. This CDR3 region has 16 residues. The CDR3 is CASSPDRGTVTYEQYF. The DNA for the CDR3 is TGTGCCAGCAGTCCTGACCGTGGGACAGTAACCTACGAGCAGTACTTC.

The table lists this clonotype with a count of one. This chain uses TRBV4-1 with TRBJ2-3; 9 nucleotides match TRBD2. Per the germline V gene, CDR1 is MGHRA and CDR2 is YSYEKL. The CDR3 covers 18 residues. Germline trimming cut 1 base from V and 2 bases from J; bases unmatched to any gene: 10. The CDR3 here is CASSQVVGLAGDTDTQYF. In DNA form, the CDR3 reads TGCGCCAGCAGCCAAGTAGTCGGCTTAGCGGGAGACACAGATACGCAGTATTTT.

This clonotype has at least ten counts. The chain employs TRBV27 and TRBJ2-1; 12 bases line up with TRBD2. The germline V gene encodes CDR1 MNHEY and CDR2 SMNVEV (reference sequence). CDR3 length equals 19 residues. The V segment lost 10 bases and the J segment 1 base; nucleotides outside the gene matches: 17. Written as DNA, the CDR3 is TGTGCCATCGAGAAATGGGCTAGCGGGAGGGGAGAATCCTACAATGAGCAGTTCTTC. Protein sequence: CAIEKWASGRGESYNEQFF.

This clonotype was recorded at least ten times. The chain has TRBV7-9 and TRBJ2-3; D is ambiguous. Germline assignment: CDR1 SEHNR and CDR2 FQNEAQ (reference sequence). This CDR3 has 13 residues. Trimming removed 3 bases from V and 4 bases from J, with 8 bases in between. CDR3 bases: TGTGCCAGCAGCTTTGGTGGGGCAGATACGCAGTATTTT. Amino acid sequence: CASSFGGADTQYF.

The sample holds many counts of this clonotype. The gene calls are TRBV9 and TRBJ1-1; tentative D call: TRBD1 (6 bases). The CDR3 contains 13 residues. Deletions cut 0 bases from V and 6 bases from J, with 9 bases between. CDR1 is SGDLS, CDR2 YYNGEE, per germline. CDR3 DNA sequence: TGTGCCAGCAGCGTAGGGACAGAGGCTGAAGCTTTCTTT. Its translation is CASSVGTEAEAFF.

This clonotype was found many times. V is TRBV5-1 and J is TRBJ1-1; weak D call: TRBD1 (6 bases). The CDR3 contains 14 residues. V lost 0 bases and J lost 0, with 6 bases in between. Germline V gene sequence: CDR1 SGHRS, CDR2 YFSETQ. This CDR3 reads CASSLGTVNTEAFF. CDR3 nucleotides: TGCGCCAGCAGCTTGGGGACAGTGAACACTGAAGCTTTCTTT.

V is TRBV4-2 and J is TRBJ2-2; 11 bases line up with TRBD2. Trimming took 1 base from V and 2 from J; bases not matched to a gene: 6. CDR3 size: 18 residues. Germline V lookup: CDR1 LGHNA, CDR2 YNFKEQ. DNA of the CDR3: TGTGCCAGCAGCCAAGTGTTGGGACTAGCGGATAACACCGGGGAGCTGTTTTTT. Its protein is CASSQVLGLADNTGELFF.

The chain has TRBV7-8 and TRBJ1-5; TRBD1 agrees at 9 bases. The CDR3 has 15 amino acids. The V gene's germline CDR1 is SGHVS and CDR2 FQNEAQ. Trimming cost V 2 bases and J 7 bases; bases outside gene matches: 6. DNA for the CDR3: TGTGCCAGCAGCTTATCCCCACAGGGGGCCCAGCCCCAGCATTTT. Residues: CASSLSPQGAQPQHF. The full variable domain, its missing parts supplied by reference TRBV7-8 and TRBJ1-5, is GAGVSQSPRYKVAKRGQDVALRCDPISGHVSLFWYQQALGQGPEFLTYFQNEAQLDKSGLPSDRFFAERPEGSVSTLKIQRTQQEDSAVYLCASSLSPQGAQPQHFGDGTRLSIL.

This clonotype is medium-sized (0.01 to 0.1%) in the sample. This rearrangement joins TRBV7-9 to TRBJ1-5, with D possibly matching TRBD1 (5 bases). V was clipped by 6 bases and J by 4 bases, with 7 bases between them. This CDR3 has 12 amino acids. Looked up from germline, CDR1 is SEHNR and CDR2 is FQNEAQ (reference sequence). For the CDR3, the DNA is TGTGCCAGCAGTCACAGGAATCAGCCCCAGCATTTT. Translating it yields CASSHRNQPQHF.